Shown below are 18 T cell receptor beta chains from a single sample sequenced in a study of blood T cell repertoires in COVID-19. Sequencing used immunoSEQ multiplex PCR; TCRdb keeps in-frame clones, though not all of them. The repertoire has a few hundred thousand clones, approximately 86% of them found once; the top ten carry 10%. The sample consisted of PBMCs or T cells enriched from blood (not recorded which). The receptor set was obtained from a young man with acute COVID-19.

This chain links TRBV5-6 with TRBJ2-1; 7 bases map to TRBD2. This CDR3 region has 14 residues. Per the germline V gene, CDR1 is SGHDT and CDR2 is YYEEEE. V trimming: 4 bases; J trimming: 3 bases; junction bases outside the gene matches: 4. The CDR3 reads CASSPRDYYNEQFF. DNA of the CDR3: TGTGCCAGCAGCCCCCGGGACTACTACAATGAGCAGTTCTTC.

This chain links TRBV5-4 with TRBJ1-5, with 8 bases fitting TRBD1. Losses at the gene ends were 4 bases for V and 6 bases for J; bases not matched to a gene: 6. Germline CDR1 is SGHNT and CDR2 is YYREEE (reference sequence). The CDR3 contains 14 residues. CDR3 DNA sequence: TGTGCCAGCAGCCCGGACAGGGAGAGTCAGCCCCAGCATTTT. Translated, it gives CASSPDRESQPQHF.

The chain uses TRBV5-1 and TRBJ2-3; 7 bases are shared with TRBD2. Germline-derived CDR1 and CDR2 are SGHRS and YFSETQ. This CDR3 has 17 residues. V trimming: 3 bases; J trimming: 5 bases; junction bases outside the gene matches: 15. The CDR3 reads CASSSQYSTSEIDTQYF. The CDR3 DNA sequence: TGCGCCAGCAGCTCACAGTACTCTACTAGCGAAATAGATACGCAGTATTTT.

CDR3 in amino acids: CASSLGSQETQYF. The CDR3 DNA sequence: TGTGCCAGCAGTTTGGGCAGCCAAGAGACCCAGTACTTC. The genes are TRBV27 and TRBJ2-5; unclear D gene. This CDR3 spans 13 amino acids. Germline loops: CDR1 MNHEY, CDR2 SMNVEV (reference sequence). The V end lost 3 bases, the J end lost 1 base, and 6 bases lay between the germline ends.

The CDR3 spells CASSEQETDTQYF. DNA for the CDR3: TGTGCCAGCAGCGAACAGGAAACAGATACGCAGTATTTT. J is TRBJ2-3 and V is TRBV9; tentatively, D is TRBD1 (5 bases). Germline CDR1 SGDLS, CDR2 YYNGEE. Trimming shortened V by 3 bases and J by 3 bases, and 8 bases separated the two germline ends. The CDR3 loop spans 13 amino acids. Looking up the rest from reference TRBV9 and TRBJ2-3 gives the full variable domain: DSGVTQTPKHLITATGQRVTLRCSPRSGDLSVYWYQQSLDQGLQFLIQYYNGEERAKGNILERFSAQQFPDLHSELNLSSLELGDSALYFCASSEQETDTQYFGPGTRLTVL.

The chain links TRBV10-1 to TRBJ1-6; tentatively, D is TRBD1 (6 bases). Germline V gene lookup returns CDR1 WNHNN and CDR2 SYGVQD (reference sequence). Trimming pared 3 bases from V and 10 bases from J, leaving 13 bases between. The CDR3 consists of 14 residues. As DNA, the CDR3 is TGCGCCAGCAGTGATCCAGGGGTCGACTCACCCCTCCACTTT. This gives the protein CASSDPGVDSPLHF.

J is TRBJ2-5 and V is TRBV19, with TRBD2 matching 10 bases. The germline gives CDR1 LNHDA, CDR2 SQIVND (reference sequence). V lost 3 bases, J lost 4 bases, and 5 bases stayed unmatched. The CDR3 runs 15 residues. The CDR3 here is CASSISLAGAETQYF. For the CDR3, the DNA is TGTGCCAGTAGTATTAGTCTAGCGGGAGCAGAGACCCAGTACTTC.

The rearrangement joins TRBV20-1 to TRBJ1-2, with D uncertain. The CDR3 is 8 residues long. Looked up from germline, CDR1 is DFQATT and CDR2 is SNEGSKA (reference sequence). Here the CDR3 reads CSDRGYTF. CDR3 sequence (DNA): TGCAGCGATCGGGGCTACACCTTC.

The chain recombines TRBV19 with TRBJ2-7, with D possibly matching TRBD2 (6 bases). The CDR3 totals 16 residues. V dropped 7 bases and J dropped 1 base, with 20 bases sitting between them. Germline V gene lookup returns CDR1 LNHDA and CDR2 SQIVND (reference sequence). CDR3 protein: CASTPGWDSSSYEQYF. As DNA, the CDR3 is TGTGCCAGTACCCCCGGTTGGGACTCGTCATCCTACGAGCAGTACTTC.

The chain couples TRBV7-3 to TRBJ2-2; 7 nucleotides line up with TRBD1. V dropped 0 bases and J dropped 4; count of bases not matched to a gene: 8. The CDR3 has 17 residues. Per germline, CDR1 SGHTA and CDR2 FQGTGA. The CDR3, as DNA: TGTGCCAGCAGCTTAACATCCCGACAGGGACGCACCGGGGAGCTGTTTTTT. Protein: CASSLTSRQGRTGELFF.

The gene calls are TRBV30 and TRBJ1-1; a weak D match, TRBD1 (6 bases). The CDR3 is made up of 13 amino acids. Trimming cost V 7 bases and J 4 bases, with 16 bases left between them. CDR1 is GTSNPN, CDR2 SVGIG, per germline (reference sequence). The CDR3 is CASTGGGGTEAFF. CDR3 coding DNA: TGTGCCTCAACCGGGGGAGGGGGCACTGAAGCTTTCTTT.

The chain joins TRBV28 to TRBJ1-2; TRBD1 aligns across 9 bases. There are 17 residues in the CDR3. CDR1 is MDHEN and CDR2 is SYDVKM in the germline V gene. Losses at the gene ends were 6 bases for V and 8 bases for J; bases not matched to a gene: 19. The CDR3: CASSYDRTGTGPSGYTF. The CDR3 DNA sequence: TGTGCCAGCAGCTACGACCGTACCGGGACAGGGCCTTCCGGCTACACCTTC.

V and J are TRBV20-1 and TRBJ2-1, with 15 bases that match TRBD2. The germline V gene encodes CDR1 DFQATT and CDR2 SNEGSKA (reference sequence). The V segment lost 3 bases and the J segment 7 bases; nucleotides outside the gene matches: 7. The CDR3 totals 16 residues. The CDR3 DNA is TGCAGTGCTAGTGGACTAGCGGGAGGGCCGGGAAATGAGCAGTTCTTC. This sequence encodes CSASGLAGGPGNEQFF.

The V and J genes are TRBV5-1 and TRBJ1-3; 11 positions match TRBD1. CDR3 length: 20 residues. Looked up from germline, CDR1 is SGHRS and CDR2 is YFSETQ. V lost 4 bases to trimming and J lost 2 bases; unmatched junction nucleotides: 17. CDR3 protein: CASSPFGGQGDQYPGNTIYF. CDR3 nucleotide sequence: TGCGCCAGCAGCCCGTTCGGGGGACAGGGGGATCAATACCCTGGAAACACCATATATTTT.

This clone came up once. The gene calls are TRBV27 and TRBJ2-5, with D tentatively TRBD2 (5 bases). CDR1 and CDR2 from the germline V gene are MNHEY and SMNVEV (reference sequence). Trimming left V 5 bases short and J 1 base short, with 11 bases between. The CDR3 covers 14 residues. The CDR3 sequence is CASSISAPQETQYF. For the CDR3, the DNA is TGTGCCAGCAGTATTAGCGCTCCCCAAGAGACCCAGTACTTC.

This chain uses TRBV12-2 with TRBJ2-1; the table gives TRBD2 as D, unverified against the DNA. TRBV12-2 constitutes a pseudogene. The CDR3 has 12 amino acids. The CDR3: CASRLENNEQFF. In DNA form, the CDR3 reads TGTGCAAGTCGCTTGGAGAACAATGAGCAGTTCTTC.

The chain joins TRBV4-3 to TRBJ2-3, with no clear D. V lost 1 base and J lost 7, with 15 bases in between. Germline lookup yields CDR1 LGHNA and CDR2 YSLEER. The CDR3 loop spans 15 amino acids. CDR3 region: CASSQVARRTHTQYF. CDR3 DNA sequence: TGCGCCAGCAGCCAAGTTGCTAGACGAACCCATACGCAGTATTTT.

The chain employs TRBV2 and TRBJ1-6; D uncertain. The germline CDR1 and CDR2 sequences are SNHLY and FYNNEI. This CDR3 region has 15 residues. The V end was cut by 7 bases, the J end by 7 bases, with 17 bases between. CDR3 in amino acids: CASTVNFSSNSPLHF. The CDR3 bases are TGTGCCAGCACCGTCAACTTCTCAAGCAATTCACCCCTCCACTTT. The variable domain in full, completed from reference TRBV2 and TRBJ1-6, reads EPEVTQTPSHQVTQMGQEVILRCVPISNHLYFYWYRQILGQKVEFLVSFYNNEISEKSEIFDDQFSVERPDGSNFTLKIRSTKLEDSAMYFCASTVNFSSNSPLHFGNGTRLTVT.